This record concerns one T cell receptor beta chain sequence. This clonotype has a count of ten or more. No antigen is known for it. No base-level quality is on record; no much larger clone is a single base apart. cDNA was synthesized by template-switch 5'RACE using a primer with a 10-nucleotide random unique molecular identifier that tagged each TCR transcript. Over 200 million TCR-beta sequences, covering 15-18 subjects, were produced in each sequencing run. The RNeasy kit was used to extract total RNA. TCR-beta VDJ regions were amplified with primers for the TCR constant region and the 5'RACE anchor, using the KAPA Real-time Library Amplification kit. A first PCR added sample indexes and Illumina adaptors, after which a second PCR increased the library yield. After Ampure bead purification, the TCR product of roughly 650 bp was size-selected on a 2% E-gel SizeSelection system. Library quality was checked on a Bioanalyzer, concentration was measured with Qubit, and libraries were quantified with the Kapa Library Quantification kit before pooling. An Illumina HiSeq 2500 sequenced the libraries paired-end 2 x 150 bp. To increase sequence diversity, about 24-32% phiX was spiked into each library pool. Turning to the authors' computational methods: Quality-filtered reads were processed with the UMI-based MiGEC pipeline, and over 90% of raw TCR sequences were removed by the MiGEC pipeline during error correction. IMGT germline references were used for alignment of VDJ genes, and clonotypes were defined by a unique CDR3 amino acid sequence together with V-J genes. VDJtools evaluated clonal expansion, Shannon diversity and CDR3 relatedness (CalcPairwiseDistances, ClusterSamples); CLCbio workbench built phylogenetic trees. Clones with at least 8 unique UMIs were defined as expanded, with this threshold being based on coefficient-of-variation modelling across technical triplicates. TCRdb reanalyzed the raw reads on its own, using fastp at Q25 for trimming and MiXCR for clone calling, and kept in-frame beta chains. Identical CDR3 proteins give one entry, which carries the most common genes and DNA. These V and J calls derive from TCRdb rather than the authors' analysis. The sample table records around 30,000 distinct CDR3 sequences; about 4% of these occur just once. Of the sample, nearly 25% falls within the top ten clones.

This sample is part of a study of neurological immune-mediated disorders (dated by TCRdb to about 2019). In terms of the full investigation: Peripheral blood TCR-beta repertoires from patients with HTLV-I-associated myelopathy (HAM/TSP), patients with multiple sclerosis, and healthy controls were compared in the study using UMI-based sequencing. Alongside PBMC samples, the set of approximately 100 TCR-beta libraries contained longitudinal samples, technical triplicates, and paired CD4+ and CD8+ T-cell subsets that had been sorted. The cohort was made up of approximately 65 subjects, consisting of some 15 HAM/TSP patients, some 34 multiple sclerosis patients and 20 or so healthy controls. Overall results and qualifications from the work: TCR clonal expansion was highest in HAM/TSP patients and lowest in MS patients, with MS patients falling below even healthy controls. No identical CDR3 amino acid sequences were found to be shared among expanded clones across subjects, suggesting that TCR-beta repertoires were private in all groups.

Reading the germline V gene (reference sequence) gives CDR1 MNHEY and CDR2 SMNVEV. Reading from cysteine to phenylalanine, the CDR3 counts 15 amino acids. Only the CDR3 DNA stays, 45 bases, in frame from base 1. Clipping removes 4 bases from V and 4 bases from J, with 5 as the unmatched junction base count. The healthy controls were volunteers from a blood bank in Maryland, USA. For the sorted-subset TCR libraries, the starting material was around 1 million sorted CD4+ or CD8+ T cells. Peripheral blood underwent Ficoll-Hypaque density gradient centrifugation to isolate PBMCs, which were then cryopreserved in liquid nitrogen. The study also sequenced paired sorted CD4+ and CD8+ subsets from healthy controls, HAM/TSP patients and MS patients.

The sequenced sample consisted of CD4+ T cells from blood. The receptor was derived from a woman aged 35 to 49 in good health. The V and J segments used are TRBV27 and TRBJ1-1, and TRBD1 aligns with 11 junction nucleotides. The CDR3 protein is CASSSSGTGGTEAFF. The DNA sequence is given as TGTGCCAGCAGTTCCAGTGGGACAGGGGGCACTGAAGCTTTCTTT.